This T cell receptor (beta chain) was sequenced for a study of early T cells in non-severe SARS-CoV-2 infection (dated by TCRdb to the early 2020s). With respect to the entire study: Because TCR sequencing was done on bulk RNA from unsorted whole blood, the alpha and beta chains could not be paired.

As regards this clonotype: Its antigen has not been determined. No base quality information exists; no much larger clone differs at one position.

Library construction relied on 5' RACE. The instrument was a NextSeq 500. In the TCR library protocol, unique molecular identifiers were attached to individual cDNA molecules to correct for PCR bias and sequencing error. Both TCR alpha and beta chains were sequenced, and tight co-correlation was observed between alpha and beta sequence abundances in each sample. In the source study's methods: Decombinator V4 was used to perform V gene, J gene and CDR3 annotation of TCR sequences. Expanded TCRs were defined as changing significantly between any two time points under a Poisson model with p below 0.0001. TCR abundances were normalised to the total number of TCRs sequenced per sample and expressed as counts per million. MAIT TCRs were defined by TRAV1-2 paired with TRAJ12, TRAJ20 or TRAJ33, and iNKT TCRs by TRAV10 paired with TRAJ18. VDJdb, accessed on 1 November 2021, was searched for TCRs annotated for CMV, EBV and SARS-CoV-2, and TCRs annotated for more than one antigen were excluded. The public sequencing data were trimmed at Q25 with fastp and processed into clonotypes with MiXCR by TCRdb, which kept only in-frame beta chains. Each record represents a unique CDR3 protein, reported with the most common genes and DNA among its rows. TCRdb's processing, not the authors' own work, is the source of the V and J calls. The sample yields more than 65,000 distinct CDR3 sequences; about 4.6% were counted once. 3.5% to 4% of the sample belongs to the ten largest clones.

The trim is 0 bases for V and 1 base for J, with a gap of 7 bases between the germline ends. Inclusive of the bounding cysteine and phenylalanine, the CDR3 is 14 residues long. Just CDR3 DNA is preserved here, 42 bases in frame from base 1. CDR1 KGHSH and CDR2 LQKENI were looked up in the germline V gene. A case-control design nested within a healthcare worker cohort in London, UK, was used, with weekly nasopharyngeal swab PCR tests and blood sampling performed. Healthcare workers were recruited during the week of the UK lockdown, between 23 and 31 March 2020, and followed weekly for up to about 15 weeks. The paper as a whole reports these results and caveats: Matching against VDJdb was skewed toward anti-spike CD8 responses, likely underestimated virus-specific expansions, and missed private and CD4 specificities.

The TCR originated in an adult who was a healthcare worker with PCR-confirmed SARS-CoV-2 infection or an uninfected control (not recorded which). The donor label of this sample is uncertain. The starting material was whole blood, obtained at baseline. The chain is assembled from TRBV18 and TRBJ2-7, with the D gene not confidently named. The sequence in DNA is TGTGCCAGCTCACCACCGGACGGGTCCTACGAGCAGTACTTC. This codes for CASSPPDGSYEQYF.